This T cell receptor (beta chain) appears in the sequencing data of a study of shared clonotypes between healthy human individuals. With 3 bases removed from V and 5 bases from J, the gap between germline ends came to 11 bases. Germline assignment: CDR1 SEHNR and CDR2 FQNEAQ (reference sequence). This CDR3 region has 14 residues. Method: immunoSEQ multiplex PCR; TCRdb's copy keeps in-frame clones and lacks some. The repertoire holds some 1,400,000 clones, with over 95% as singletons. The V call is TRBV7-9, the J call TRBJ2-1; D is unresolved. Sequencing input: naive CD4+ T cells sorted from blood. Subset here: CD45RA+ positively selected. The TCR was taken from a man aged 30-40 years in good health. The CDR3, as DNA: TGTGCCAGCAGCTTGATTGGGCACGACAATGAGCAGTTCTTC. Protein product: CASSLIGHDNEQFF. Full variable domain (outside the CDR3, taken from reference TRBV7-9 and TRBJ2-1): DTGVSQNPRHKITKRGQNVTFRCDPISEHNRLYWYRQTLGQGPEFLTYFQNEAQLEKSRLLSDRFSAERPKGSFSTLEIQRTEQGDSAMYLCASSLIGHDNEQFFGPGTRLTVL.